Each of the 22 T cell receptor beta chains below was sequenced from the same sample in a study of radiation and T cells in renal cell carcinoma. Time point noted: baseline pretreatment blood. The treatment was: 15 Gy SBRT to primary tumor, nephrectomy 4 weeks later. This table comes from immunoSEQ multiplex PCR, and its TCRdb copy is limited to in-frame clones, with some not included. The table records 140,000 to 150,000 clones, about 88% of them present only once. The sample here was blood, taken from a patient whose treatment included radiotherapy and nephrectomy. The receptors derive from an older woman with renal cell carcinoma.

This CDR3 is CASTRAGSTDTQYF. The CDR3 nucleotides read TGTGCCAGCACCCGAGCTGGTAGCACAGATACGCAGTATTTT. This sequence joins TRBV14 and TRBJ2-3, with no clear D. This CDR3 has 14 residues. The V gene lost 7 bases and the J gene lost 0 bases, with 11 bases spanning the gap. The germline gives CDR1 SGHDN, CDR2 FVKESK.

The chain carries TRBV15 and TRBJ2-7, with D tentatively TRBD1 (5 bases). The germline V and J ends were trimmed by 4 bases and 1 base, with 14 bases remaining between them. CDR1 is LNHNV and CDR2 is YYDKDF in the germline V gene (reference sequence). The CDR3 is made up of 15 amino acids. CDR3 region: CATSKIRTSSYEQYF. CDR3 sequence (DNA): TGTGCCACCAGCAAAATAAGGACATCTTCCTACGAGCAGTACTTC.

The J gene is TRBJ1-5, the V gene TRBV28; no firm D call. V was trimmed by 10 bases and J by 0 bases, leaving 7 bases between them. The germline gives CDR1 MDHEN, CDR2 SYDVKM. There are 12 residues in the CDR3. The CDR3 reads CATSVSNQPQHF. Written as DNA, the CDR3 is TGTGCCACCTCAGTTAGCAATCAGCCCCAGCATTTT.

About this clone: The sample holds other DNA sequences that translate to the same CDR3. The V call is TRBV14, the J call TRBJ1-1; no definite D call. Germline-derived CDR1 and CDR2 are SGHDN and FVKESK. The CDR3 totals 14 residues. V dropped 4 bases and J dropped 2 bases, with 11 bases sitting between them. The CDR3 sequence: CASSPETPNTEAFF. CDR3 DNA sequence: TGTGCCAGCAGCCCCGAAACGCCAAACACTGAAGCTTTCTTT.

The CDR3 DNA reads as TGTGCCAGCAGCTTAGGGACGAAGACCTACGAGCAGTACTTC. Its protein product is CASSLGTKTYEQYF. The genes are TRBV11-2 and TRBJ2-7; D unresolved. The V gene lost 1 base and the J gene lost 2 bases, with 9 bases spanning the gap. Germline assignment: CDR1 SGHAT and CDR2 FQNNGV. The CDR3 loop spans 14 amino acids.

V and J are TRBV30 and TRBJ1-3; 7 bases are a match to TRBD1. The ends lost 6 bases at V and 2 bases at J; junction bases unmatched: 7. This CDR3 region has 14 residues. Germline V gives CDR1 GTSNPN, CDR2 SVGIG (reference sequence). The CDR3 DNA follows: TGTGCCTGCACTCAGGGGGTCGCTGGAAACACCATATATTTT. Translating it yields CACTQGVAGNTIYF. The whole variable domain, filled in from reference TRBV30 and TRBJ1-3, reads SQTIHQWPATLVQPVGSPLSLECTVEGTSNPNLYWYRQAAGRGLQLLFYSVGIGQISSEVPQNLSASRPQDRQFILSSKKLLLSDSGFYLCACTQGVAGNTIYFGEGSWLTVV.

The chain joins TRBV9 to TRBJ2-1, with TRBD2 identical over 10 bases. In germline, CDR1 is SGDLS, CDR2 YYNGEE. This CDR3 is built from 16 residues. The V segment lost 3 bases and the J segment 1 base; nucleotides outside the gene matches: 4. CDR3 sequence (DNA): TGTGCCAGCAGCGAGGGACTAGCGTTTTCCTACAATGAGCAGTTCTTC. This codes for CASSEGLAFSYNEQFF.

This sequence joins TRBV27 and TRBJ2-6; 8 nucleotides line up with TRBD1. Trimming at V came to 4 bases and at J to 0 bases, leaving 5 bases not matched to a gene. Germline V gene lookup returns CDR1 MNHEY and CDR2 SMNVEV (reference sequence). The CDR3 sequence is 17 residues long. The CDR3 DNA follows: TGTGCCAGCAGTTCAGGGGGCTCCTCCTCTGGGGCCAACGTCCTGACTTTC. This gives the protein CASSSGGSSSGANVLTF.

V usage is TRBV4-2 and J usage is TRBJ2-2; the D gene is possibly TRBD1 (6 bases). CDR1 is LGHNA, CDR2 YNFKEQ, per germline. Trimming removed 3 bases from V and 8 bases from J, with 22 bases in between. The CDR3 spans 17 residues. This CDR3 is CASSQVITGSNLGELFF. DNA of the CDR3: TGTGCCAGCAGCCAGGTGATCACAGGGTCCAATTTAGGGGAGCTGTTTTTT.

The chain joins TRBV4-2 to TRBJ1-3; D uncertain. V was trimmed by 1 base and J by 0 bases, leaving 16 bases between them. CDR1 and CDR2 (germline): LGHNA, YNFKEQ. The CDR3 covers 18 residues. DNA for the CDR3: TGTGCCAGCAGCCAAGGAGGATCTATGAGAAACTCTGGAAACACCATATATTTT. Encoded protein: CASSQGGSMRNSGNTIYF.

This rearrangement joins TRBV6-5 to TRBJ2-2; possibly TRBD1 for D (6 bases). V was trimmed by 5 bases and J by 1 base, leaving 11 bases between them. The CDR3 is 15 residues long. Per germline, CDR1 MNHEY and CDR2 SVGAGI. DNA for the CDR3: TGTGCCAGCAGTCCGAGGACAGTGAACACCGGGGAGCTGTTTTTT. Amino acid sequence: CASSPRTVNTGELFF.

V gene TRBV5-1 combines with J gene TRBJ2-3; D gene uncertain. Germline CDR1 reads SGHRS; CDR2 reads YFSETQ. The V end lost 7 bases, the J end lost 0 bases, and 15 bases lay between the germline ends. The CDR3 is 15 residues long. The CDR3 loop reads CASPNSQTSTDTQYF. Written as DNA, the CDR3 is TGCGCCAGCCCTAACTCACAAACTAGCACAGATACGCAGTATTTT.

The chain joins TRBV4-3 to TRBJ1-4; 8 nucleotides match TRBD1. CDR3 length: 15 residues. V dropped 1 base and J dropped 4; count of bases not matched to a gene: 2. CDR1 is LGHNA, CDR2 YSLEER, per germline. The CDR3 loop reads CASSQGQGSNEKLFF. CDR3 DNA: TGCGCCAGCAGCCAAGGACAGGGGAGTAATGAAAAACTGTTTTTT.

This clone was picked up one time. V and J are TRBV2 and TRBJ1-3; D not certain. The CDR3 has 16 amino acids. The germline gives CDR1 SNHLY, CDR2 FYNNEI. Trimming cost V 3 bases and J 4 bases, with 16 bases left between them. The CDR3 loop reads CASSDLGLQVGNTIYF. The CDR3, as DNA: TGTGCCAGCAGTGATCTGGGGTTGCAGGTCGGAAACACCATATATTTT.

This clone has only a few counts. The chain recombines TRBV28 with TRBJ1-6; maybe TRBD1 (6 bases). Trimming took off 6 bases at V and 5 bases at J, with 8 bases between the two ends. The CDR3 extends over 13 amino acids. The germline V gene has CDR1 MDHEN and CDR2 SYDVKM. CDR3 sequence (DNA): TGTGCCAGCAGGAGGGGGGATAATTCACCCCTCCACTTT. This gives the protein CASRRGDNSPLHF.

The V call is TRBV6-5, the J call TRBJ1-1; no reliable D call. The germline gives CDR1 MNHEY, CDR2 SVGAGI. Trimming cost V 7 bases and J 0 bases, with 9 bases left between them. The CDR3 totals 13 residues. Here the CDR3 reads CASTAVVNTEAFF. CDR3 DNA: TGTGCCAGCACGGCAGTGGTGAACACTGAAGCTTTCTTT.

The rearrangement uses TRBV5-4 and TRBJ1-6, with 10 bases that match TRBD1. The CDR3 extends over 16 amino acids. V dropped 4 bases and J dropped 8; count of bases not matched to a gene: 9. Germline assignment: CDR1 SGHNT and CDR2 YYREEE (reference sequence). The CDR3 nucleotides read TGTGCCAGCAGCGGCATGGGACAGGGGAGCGATTCACCCCTCCACTTT. It encodes CASSGMGQGSDSPLHF.

This sequence joins TRBV6-1 and TRBJ2-7, with D perhaps TRBD1 or TRBD2 (5 bases each). The V gene's germline CDR1 is MNHNS and CDR2 SASEGT. The length of the CDR3 is 14 residues. The germline V and J ends were trimmed by 0 bases and 12 bases, with 18 bases remaining between them. CDR3 residues: CASSEASRKQAGYF. The CDR3 region has the DNA TGTGCCAGCAGTGAAGCTTCTCGAAAACAGGCGGGGTACTTC.

The gene calls are TRBV14 and TRBJ1-3; 8 nucleotides match TRBD1. Germline V gives CDR1 SGHDN, CDR2 FVKESK. The CDR3 is 15 amino acids. The trim removed 4 bases at V and 1 base at J, leaving 3 bases unmatched. Here the CDR3 reads CASSPRQGSGNTIYF. The CDR3 coding sequence is TGTGCCAGCAGCCCTCGACAGGGGTCTGGAAACACCATATATTTT.

This chain joins TRBV29-1 and TRBJ2-5; D gene uncertain. The ends were cut back, 5 bases at V and 6 bases at J, with 22 bases in the middle. CDR1 is SQVTM, CDR2 ANQGSEA, per germline. There are 15 residues in the CDR3. CDR3 sequence (DNA): TGCAGCGTTACCCCTGATGAACGAGTGGGGAAGACCCAGTACTTC. This codes for CSVTPDERVGKTQYF.

This clone was detected only a few times. The rearrangement joins TRBV5-1 to TRBJ1-1; 7 nucleotides match TRBD1. There are 14 residues in the CDR3. In germline, CDR1 is SGHRS, CDR2 YFSETQ. Trimming removed 5 bases from V and 6 bases from J; junction bases left unmatched: 10. In nucleotides, the CDR3 is TGCGCCAGCAGATCGACAGGGAGGGTCGCTGAAGCTTTCTTT. It encodes CASRSTGRVAEAFF.

The chain links TRBV4-1 to TRBJ1-5; TRBD1 is a possible D gene (6 bases). The CDR3 loop spans 14 amino acids. Trimming took 5 bases from V and 2 from J, leaving 10 bases between them. Per the germline V gene, CDR1 is MGHRA and CDR2 is YSYEKL. The CDR3 nucleotides are TGCGCCAGCAGCATTTGGACAGGCAATCAGCCCCAGCATTTT. Translation: CASSIWTGNQPQHF.